The 27 T cell receptor beta chains below all came from one sample that was sequenced in a study of blood T cell repertoires in COVID-19. Only in-frame clones appear in the TCRdb table, and some are missing; sequencing was by immunoSEQ multiplex PCR. Of about 190,000 clones listed, roughly nine tenths are singletons. The material sequenced was peripheral blood. The receptor source for this set is a man in his forties or fifties with acute or convalescent COVID-19.

The chain employs TRBV6-5 and TRBJ1-1, with a weak D call TRBD1 (5 bases). Germline V gene lookup returns CDR1 MNHEY and CDR2 SVGAGI. Trimming removed 2 bases from V and 4 bases from J, with 14 bases in between. This CDR3 comprises 15 residues. CDR3 sequence: CASSYNRGSSTEAFF. In DNA form, the CDR3 reads TGTGCCAGCAGTTACAATCGGGGGTCGAGCACTGAAGCTTTCTTT.

The chain carries TRBV4-3 and TRBJ1-6; D perhaps matches TRBD1 (5 bases). The V end was cut by 3 bases, the J end by 7 bases, with 13 bases between. The CDR3 extends over 15 amino acids. CDR1 LGHNA and CDR2 YSLEER come from the germline V gene. CDR3 coding DNA: TGCGCCAGCAGCCATGGTCGGGACTCCAATTCACCCCTCCACTTT. It is translated as CASSHGRDSNSPLHF.

The chain combines TRBV6-5 with TRBJ2-1; D gene unclear. The V gene lost 0 bases and the J gene lost 4 bases, with 4 bases spanning the gap. Germline loops: CDR1 MNHEY, CDR2 SVGAGI. CDR3 length equals 13 residues. The chain's CDR3 is CASSYSPYNEQFF. The CDR3 DNA is TGTGCCAGCAGTTACTCCCCGTACAATGAGCAGTTCTTC.

The rearrangement joins TRBV27 to TRBJ1-5; D perhaps matches TRBD1 (5 bases). Germline V lookup: CDR1 MNHEY, CDR2 SMNVEV (reference sequence). This CDR3 is built from 15 residues. V lost 7 bases and J lost 6, with 19 bases in between. The CDR3 is CASTPTGAEGQPQHF. Here the CDR3 DNA reads TGTGCCAGCACCCCAACTGGGGCGGAGGGTCAGCCCCAGCATTTT.

This chain uses TRBV7-9 with TRBJ1-4, with 7 bases fitting TRBD1. CDR1 is SEHNR, CDR2 FQNEAQ, per germline (reference sequence). V shed 2 bases and J 4 bases; nucleotides not matched to a gene: 7. The CDR3 consists of 16 residues. CDR3 coding DNA: TGTGCCAGCAGCTTAACAGGGGCAGGGGTTAATGAAAAACTGTTTTTT. Residues: CASSLTGAGVNEKLFF.

This rearrangement joins TRBV10-1 to TRBJ2-2; tentatively, D is TRBD1 (6 bases). This CDR3 is 12 amino acids long. The V gene's germline CDR1 is WNHNN and CDR2 SYGVQD (reference sequence). Trimming removed 6 bases at V and 9 bases at J, with 11 bases between. CDR3 sequence (DNA): TGCGCCAGCAGCCCAGGGGCGTGGGAGCTGTTTTTT. This encodes CASSPGAWELFF.

The V and J genes are TRBV30 and TRBJ1-1; D unresolved. CDR3 size: 14 residues. The V end lost 4 bases, the J end lost 4 bases, and 16 bases lay between the germline ends. CDR1 and CDR2 from the germline V gene are GTSNPN and SVGIG (reference sequence). CDR3 region: CAWTKRGISTEAFF. The CDR3 nucleotides are TGTGCCTGGACTAAACGGGGAATCAGCACTGAAGCTTTCTTT.

This clone was detected many times. This chain joins TRBV6-6 and TRBJ2-7; 9 bases are a match to TRBD2. This CDR3 has 16 amino acids. Germline trimming cut 7 bases from V and 5 bases from J; bases unmatched to any gene: 15. Germline V gene lookup returns CDR1 MNHNY and CDR2 SVGAGI (reference sequence). The CDR3 reads CASKHVAGATIHEQYF. In DNA form, the CDR3 reads TGTGCCAGCAAACATGTAGCGGGGGCAACTATCCACGAGCAGTACTTC.

This clone was seen more than once but under ten times. This chain uses TRBV29-1 with TRBJ1-4; TRBD1 might be the D (6 bases). Trimming removed 6 bases at V and 5 bases at J, with 13 bases between. CDR1 SQVTM and CDR2 ANQGSEA come from the germline V gene. The CDR3 runs 13 residues. In nucleotides, the CDR3 is TGCAGCGTCAACAGGGATTCCAATGAAAAACTGTTTTTT. Translating it yields CSVNRDSNEKLFF.

This CDR3 is CASGLASNSPLHF. In nucleotides, the CDR3 is TGTGCTAGTGGTTTGGCCTCGAATTCACCCCTCCACTTT. This rearrangement joins TRBV12-5 to TRBJ1-6; unclear D gene. Trimming removed 1 base at V and 7 bases at J, with 5 bases between. The CDR3 length is 13 residues. The V gene's germline CDR1 is LGHNT and CDR2 FRNRAP.

The V gene is TRBV2, the J gene TRBJ2-1; 8 bases line up with TRBD1. V dropped 3 bases and J dropped 7; count of bases not matched to a gene: 8. The germline gives CDR1 SNHLY, CDR2 FYNNEI. This CDR3 has 15 amino acids. CDR3 DNA: TGTGCCAGCAGTGAGCGGCAGGGGGCATGGAATGAGCAGTTCTTC. Amino acids: CASSERQGAWNEQFF.

This chain uses TRBV25-1 with TRBJ2-3, with 7 bases identical to TRBD1. CDR1 MGHDK and CDR2 SYGVNS come from the germline V gene. V shed 3 bases and J 6 bases; nucleotides not matched to a gene: 9. This CDR3 comprises 15 residues. As DNA, the CDR3 is TGTGCCAGCAGTGATTCGGACAGGATTGGGGATACGCAGTATTTT. This gives the protein CASSDSDRIGDTQYF.

V gene TRBV4-1 combines with J gene TRBJ2-7, with a weak D call TRBD1 (5 bases). The V gene's germline CDR1 is MGHRA and CDR2 YSYEKL. Trimming shortened V by 3 bases and J by 5 bases, and 17 bases separated the two germline ends. This CDR3 spans 15 amino acids. The CDR3 spells CASSQASRGTDEQYF. CDR3 DNA: TGCGCCAGCAGCCAGGCGAGTAGGGGTACGGACGAGCAGTACTTC.

CDR3 DNA sequence: TGTGCCAGCAGCTTGGTGGTAGCGGGGGGTCCTATTTACAATGAGCAGTTCTTC. Amino acids: CASSLVVAGGPIYNEQFF. The chain carries TRBV5-4 and TRBJ2-1; 10 bases line up with TRBD2. Germline V lookup: CDR1 SGHNT, CDR2 YYREEE (reference sequence). The CDR3 sequence is 18 residues long. With 0 bases clipped from V and 4 bases from J, the junction kept 10 bases outside the gene matches.

The CDR3: CASSPQITDTQYF. DNA for the CDR3: TGTGCCAGCAGCCCCCAGATCACAGATACGCAGTATTTT. The V gene is TRBV5-4, the J gene TRBJ2-3; D ambiguous. Germline V lookup: CDR1 SGHNT, CDR2 YYREEE (reference sequence). V lost 4 bases and J lost 2, with 8 bases in between. This CDR3 comprises 13 residues.

The chain combines TRBV19 with TRBJ1-1; D gene unclear. The CDR3 is 13 amino acids. Trimming took off 2 bases at V and 6 bases at J, with 10 bases between the two ends. Germline lookup yields CDR1 LNHDA and CDR2 SQIVND (reference sequence). CDR3 protein: CASSILGFAEAFF. The DNA for the CDR3 is TGTGCCAGTAGTATACTCGGTTTCGCTGAAGCTTTCTTT.

This rearrangement joins TRBV10-1 to TRBJ2-5; D ambiguous. The ends were cut back, 2 bases at V and 4 bases at J, with 17 bases in the middle. Germline CDR1 WNHNN, CDR2 SYGVQD (reference sequence). This CDR3 has 16 amino acids. The CDR3 nucleotides read TGCGCCAGCAGTGAGAGCACTCTCCGGAACAGAGAGACCCAGTACTTC. Amino acids: CASSESTLRNRETQYF.

This chain links TRBV27 with TRBJ1-5, with 7 nucleotides matching TRBD1. Germline-derived CDR1 and CDR2 are MNHEY and SMNVEV (reference sequence). Unmatched junction bases numbered 8, after V lost 5 bases and J lost 1 base. CDR3 length equals 16 residues. CDR3 region: CASSLLGTESNQPQHF. The CDR3 nucleotides read TGTGCCAGCAGTCTACTAGGGACAGAAAGCAATCAGCCCCAGCATTTT.

The chain links TRBV27 to TRBJ1-2, with 9 bases matching TRBD1. The germline gives CDR1 MNHEY, CDR2 SMNVEV (reference sequence). The CDR3 spans 16 residues. The V segment lost 5 bases and the J segment 4 bases; nucleotides outside the gene matches: 11. The CDR3 reads CASSPLIGTGSYGYTF. CDR3 in DNA: TGTGCCAGCAGTCCCCTAATAGGGACAGGGTCCTATGGCTACACCTTC.

This chain uses TRBV28 with TRBJ1-3; D not resolved. Trimming took off 5 bases at V and 2 bases at J, with 7 bases between the two ends. The CDR3 spans 13 residues. Germline CDR1 and CDR2: MDHEN and SYDVKM. The CDR3 protein is CASSRNAGNTIYF. The DNA for the CDR3 is TGTGCCAGCAGTCGTAATGCTGGAAACACCATATATTTT.

The V and J genes are TRBV5-4 and TRBJ1-4; a weak D match, TRBD1 (5 bases). The CDR3 sequence is 15 residues long. V lost 2 bases, J lost 0 bases, and 8 bases lay in between. Germline loops: CDR1 SGHNT, CDR2 YYREEE (reference sequence). The chain's CDR3 is CASSFGTATNEKLFF. CDR3 sequence (DNA): TGTGCCAGCAGCTTCGGGACTGCAACTAATGAAAAACTGTTTTTT.

The chain is built from TRBV7-2 and TRBJ1-6, with a possible D match to TRBD1 (6 bases). Germline CDR1 SGHTA, CDR2 FQGNSA. Trimming stripped 0 bases from V and 9 bases from J, with 9 bases between. The CDR3 is made up of 14 amino acids. In DNA, the CDR3 is TGTGCCAGCAGCTTAGCAGGGGGAGTTTCACCCCTCCACTTT. Translated: CASSLAGGVSPLHF.

This chain connects TRBV23-1 to TRBJ2-2; D unresolved. TRBV23-1 is filed as an ORF, its function uncertain. The CDR3 consists of 14 residues. The V and J ends lost 3 bases and 0 bases respectively, with 5 bases between them. Written as DNA, the CDR3 is TGCGCCAGCAGTCAGAGCGCGAACACCGGGGAGCTGTTTTTT. Translated, it gives CASSQSANTGELFF.

The chain has TRBV7-8 and TRBJ2-7; 7 bases are shared with TRBD1. Germline V gene data show CDR1 as SGHVS and CDR2 as FQNEAQ. The J segment lost 8 bases and the V segment lost 1 base, leaving 20 bases of the junction unmatched. This CDR3 has 18 residues. As DNA, the CDR3 is TGTGCCAGCAGCTTAGATGCAGGGGGAATCCCCTGGAGATTCCAGCAGTACTTC. Translation: CASSLDAGGIPWRFQQYF.

This chain joins TRBV5-1 and TRBJ2-3; possibly TRBD1 for D (5 bases). Trimming took off 2 bases at V and 2 bases at J, with 9 bases between the two ends. Per germline, CDR1 SGHRS and CDR2 YFSETQ. This CDR3 spans 14 amino acids. CDR3 sequence: CASSFAGITDTQYF. DNA for the CDR3: TGCGCCAGCAGCTTTGCAGGGATCACAGATACGCAGTATTTT.

The V call is TRBV9, the J call TRBJ2-2; D is possibly TRBD1 (7 bases). The CDR3 sequence is 14 residues long. CDR1 SGDLS and CDR2 YYNGEE come from the germline V gene. Trimming took 3 bases from V and 5 from J, leaving 11 bases between them. The CDR3 spells CASSGGDRTGELFF. The CDR3 DNA is TGTGCCAGCAGCGGGGGGGACAGAACCGGGGAGCTGTTTTTT. Full variable domain (missing parts from reference TRBV9 and TRBJ2-2): DSGVTQTPKHLITATGQRVTLRCSPRSGDLSVYWYQQSLDQGLQFLIQYYNGEERAKGNILERFSAQQFPDLHSELNLSSLELGDSALYFCASSGGDRTGELFFGEGSRLTVL.

The chain employs TRBV28 and TRBJ1-6; D gene uncertain. Trimming cost V 8 bases and J 7 bases, with 18 bases left between them. This CDR3 comprises 15 residues. CDR1 MDHEN and CDR2 SYDVKM come from the germline V gene. This CDR3 reads CASRQSGRINSPLHF. The CDR3 DNA is TGTGCCAGCCGTCAAAGTGGCAGAATAAATTCACCCCTCCACTTT.